These 30 T cell receptor beta chains originate from one sample sequenced in a study of cytomegalovirus exposure and HLA in healthy donors. This PCR relied on a set of 60 Vbeta primers and 13 Jbeta primers. The protocol was immunoSEQ multiplex PCR, while the TCRdb copy is restricted to in-frame clones and leaves out a portion. The table lists 150,000 or so clones, roughly four fifths of them singletons. Input material: PBMCs. All receptors derive from a male donor in good health and CMV-seropositive.

This clone turned up a few times. The chain carries TRBV6-5 and TRBJ1-5; 7 nucleotides line up with TRBD1. The germline gives CDR1 MNHEY, CDR2 SVGAGI. V lost 4 bases, J lost 5 bases, and 2 bases stayed unmatched. CDR3 length equals 13 residues. CDR3 in amino acids: CASSLGGDQPQHF. The DNA for the CDR3 is TGTGCCAGCAGTTTAGGGGGCGATCAGCCCCAGCATTTT.

The chain is built from TRBV4-3 and TRBJ1-2; TRBD1 agrees at 7 bases. Germline V gene data show CDR1 as LGHNA and CDR2 as YSLEER. V lost 1 base, J lost 4 bases, and 9 bases stayed unmatched. This CDR3 spans 16 amino acids. The CDR3 loop is CASSQVGTGATYGYTF. As DNA, the CDR3 is TGCGCCAGCAGCCAAGTTGGCACAGGGGCAACCTATGGCTACACCTTC.

The gene calls are TRBV5-5 and TRBJ2-5, with D maybe TRBD2 (5 bases). The length of the CDR3 is 13 residues. Germline V gene data show CDR1 as SGHKS and CDR2 as YYEKEE (reference sequence). The ends were cut back, 4 bases at V and 1 base at J, with 8 bases in the middle. The CDR3 sequence: CASSNRGQETQYF. As DNA, the CDR3 is TGTGCCAGCAGCAACCGGGGCCAAGAGACCCAGTACTTC. Full variable domain (missing parts from reference TRBV5-5 and TRBJ2-5): DAGVTQSPTHLIKTRGQQVTLRCSPISGHKSVSWYQQVLGQGPQFIFQYYEKEERGRGNFPDRFSARQFPNYSSELNVNALLLGDSALYLCASSNRGQETQYFGPGTRLLVL.

The chain has TRBV6-1 and TRBJ1-1; 8 bases fit TRBD1. Trimming cost V 8 bases and J 0 bases; bases outside gene matches: 8. The V gene's germline CDR1 is MNHNS and CDR2 SASEGT. The CDR3 is 15 amino acids. The CDR3 is CASPGTGILNTEAFF. Written as DNA, the CDR3 is TGTGCCAGCCCCGGGACAGGTATCCTGAACACTGAAGCTTTCTTT.

The rearrangement links TRBV28 to TRBJ2-3, with TRBD1 matching over 7 bases. Trimming at V came to 5 bases and at J to 1 base, leaving 15 bases not matched to a gene. Per germline, CDR1 MDHEN and CDR2 SYDVKM. The CDR3 is made up of 18 amino acids. CDR3 sequence (DNA): TGTGCCAGCAGTGCCCCAACGACAGGGCTGGTAGGCACAGATACGCAGTATTTT. The encoded protein is CASSAPTTGLVGTDTQYF.

The V call is TRBV5-1, the J call TRBJ2-1; D possibly corresponds to TRBD2 (6 bases). Germline V CDR1 and CDR2: SGHRS, YFSETQ. CDR3 size: 14 residues. Trimming left V 2 bases short and J 9 bases short, with 15 bases between. DNA for the CDR3: TGCGCCAGCAGCTTCTTGTCCGTGGAGGGTGAGCAGTTCTTC. It yields the protein CASSFLSVEGEQFF. The full variable domain, with the rest looked up from reference TRBV5-1 and TRBJ2-1, is KAGVTQTPRYLIKTRGQQVTLSCSPISGHRSVSWYQQTPGQGLQFLFEYFSETQRNKGNFPGRFSGRQFSNSRSEMNVSTLELGDSALYLCASSFLSVEGEQFFGPGTRLTVL.

The chain carries TRBV19 and TRBJ2-7, with 11 bases matching TRBD1. The junction had 8 bases not matched to a gene; V was cut back by 3 bases and J by 7 bases. CDR1 and CDR2 (germline): LNHDA, SQIVND (reference sequence). The CDR3 consists of 15 residues. CDR3 nucleotide sequence: TGTGCCAGTAGTATCCCCGGACAGGGGGCCGGGGAGCAGTACTTC. Amino acid sequence: CASSIPGQGAGEQYF.

This chain joins TRBV14 and TRBJ2-5; D perhaps matches TRBD2 (5 bases). Germline CDR1 reads SGHDN; CDR2 reads FVKESK. V was clipped by 1 base and J by 5 bases, with 11 bases between them. The CDR3 covers 14 residues. The CDR3 loop is CASSQAGPGETQYF. The CDR3, as DNA: TGTGCCAGCAGCCAAGCTGGTCCGGGGGAGACCCAGTACTTC. Full variable domain (rest looked up from reference TRBV14 and TRBJ2-5): EAGVTQFPSHSVIEKGQTVTLRCDPISGHDNLYWYRRVMGKEIKFLLHFVKESKQDESGMPNNRFLAERTGGTYSTLKVQPAELEDSGVYFCASSQAGPGETQYFGPGTRLLVL.

This rearrangement joins TRBV29-1 to TRBJ2-5, with 8 bases identical to TRBD2. The CDR3 length is 14 residues. CDR1 and CDR2 from the germline V gene are SQVTM and ANQGSEA. The V gene end was trimmed by 2 bases and the J gene end by 5 bases; junction bases not matched to a gene: 7. CDR3 residues: CSVELAGGGETQYF. The DNA for the CDR3 is TGCAGCGTTGAATTGGCGGGAGGCGGGGAGACCCAGTACTTC.

The chain has TRBV9 and TRBJ2-1; TRBD2 matches at 9 bases. Trimming cost V 2 bases and J 0 bases; bases outside gene matches: 6. This CDR3 contains 17 residues. The germline CDR1 and CDR2 sequences are SGDLS and YYNGEE. DNA of the CDR3: TGTGCCAGCAGCGTCGACGGCGGGGGGGCCTCCTACAATGAGCAGTTCTTC. It is translated as CASSVDGGGASYNEQFF.

As DNA, the CDR3 is TGTGCCAGCTCACCCTCCGGCGGCGGGGAGCTGTTTTTT. Amino acids: CASSPSGGGELFF. V and J are TRBV18 and TRBJ2-2; the D is unclear. Trimming took off 3 bases at V and 7 bases at J, with 9 bases between the two ends. CDR3 length equals 13 residues. Germline V lookup: CDR1 KGHSH, CDR2 LQKENI.

The chain is built from TRBV10-3 and TRBJ1-1; D gene uncertain. The CDR3 has 13 residues. Trimming cost V 4 bases and J 4 bases, with 10 bases left between them. From germline, CDR1 is ENHRY and CDR2 SYGVKD. The CDR3, as DNA: TGTGCCATCAGTGCCGAGCCACTCACTGAAGCTTTCTTT. It codes for CAISAEPLTEAFF.

Only a few counts were recorded for this clone. The chain carries TRBV11-2 and TRBJ1-2; D may be TRBD1 (5 bases). In germline, CDR1 is SGHAT, CDR2 FQNNGV. The CDR3 sequence is 14 residues long. With 1 base removed from V and 3 bases from J, the gap between germline ends came to 9 bases. Here the CDR3 reads CASSLGGADYGYTF. In nucleotides, the CDR3 is TGTGCCAGCAGCTTAGGCGGGGCGGACTATGGCTACACCTTC.

This rearrangement joins TRBV5-1 to TRBJ1-5; 7 bases line up with TRBD1. Germline-derived CDR1 and CDR2 are SGHRS and YFSETQ. CDR3 length: 14 amino acids. V was pared by 4 bases and J by 5 bases, with 6 bases of the junction left unmatched. The CDR3 DNA follows: TGCGCCAGCAGCCCAGGGACAGAGCATCAGCCCCAGCATTTT. Its protein product is CASSPGTEHQPQHF. Combining the CDR3 with reference TRBV5-1 and TRBJ1-5 gives the whole variable domain KAGVTQTPRYLIKTRGQQVTLSCSPISGHRSVSWYQQTPGQGLQFLFEYFSETQRNKGNFPGRFSGRQFSNSRSEMNVSTLELGDSALYLCASSPGTEHQPQHFGDGTRLSIL.

CDR3 region: CASSSGGRQETQYF. As DNA, the CDR3 is TGTGCCAGTTCTAGCGGGGGCCGACAAGAGACCCAGTACTTC. The chain has TRBV11-2 and TRBJ2-5; 10 nucleotides align to TRBD2. The V and J ends lost 9 bases and 2 bases, in that order; junction bases with no gene match: 6. Germline CDR1 is SGHAT and CDR2 is FQNNGV. The CDR3 is made up of 14 amino acids. Full variable domain (missing parts from reference TRBV11-2 and TRBJ2-5): EAGVAQSPRYKIIEKRQSVAFWCNPISGHATLYWYQQILGQGPKLLIQFQNNGVVDDSQLPKDRFSAERLKGVDSTLKIQPAKLEDSAVYLCASSSGGRQETQYFGPGTRLLVL.

The chain has TRBV2 and TRBJ1-2; 9 bases agree with TRBD1. V lost 5 bases, J lost 7 bases, and 8 bases stayed unmatched. Germline assignment: CDR1 SNHLY and CDR2 FYNNEI. This CDR3 has 14 amino acids. The CDR3 sequence: CASSPSGQGSGYTF. CDR3 coding DNA: TGTGCCAGCAGTCCCTCAGGACAGGGGTCTGGCTACACCTTC.

This clone has only one observation. The chain has TRBV30 and TRBJ1-1; possibly TRBD1 for D (5 bases). The V gene lost 5 bases and the J gene lost 3 bases, with 7 bases spanning the gap. This CDR3 is built from 11 residues. Germline CDR1 GTSNPN, CDR2 SVGIG (reference sequence). The CDR3 loop reads CAWDRYTEAFF. CDR3 nucleotides: TGTGCCTGGGACAGATACACTGAAGCTTTCTTT. The full variable domain, its missing parts supplied by reference TRBV30 and TRBJ1-1, is SQTIHQWPATLVQPVGSPLSLECTVEGTSNPNLYWYRQAAGRGLQLLFYSVGIGQISSEVPQNLSASRPQDRQFILSSKKLLLSDSGFYLCAWDRYTEAFFGQGTRLTVV.

The V gene is TRBV5-6, the J gene TRBJ1-6; D ambiguous. V was cut by 2 bases and J by 0 bases, with 6 bases left in between. The CDR3 covers 15 residues. Germline loops: CDR1 SGHDT, CDR2 YYEEEE. CDR3 in amino acids: CASSFGSSYNSPLHF. The DNA for the CDR3 is TGTGCCAGCAGCTTTGGGAGCTCCTATAATTCACCCCTCCACTTT.

The CDR3 protein is CASSVDPGQSSGNTIYF. CDR3 bases: TGTGCCAGCAGCGTAGATCCGGGACAGAGCTCTGGAAACACCATATATTTT. V and J are TRBV9 and TRBJ1-3, with 7 bases matching TRBD1. The V and J ends lost 0 bases and 0 bases, in that order; junction bases with no gene match: 6. This CDR3 is 17 amino acids long. Germline V gives CDR1 SGDLS, CDR2 YYNGEE.

The chain combines TRBV5-4 with TRBJ2-7, with 7 bases that match TRBD2. There are 13 residues in the CDR3. Per the germline V gene, CDR1 is SGHNT and CDR2 is YYREEE (reference sequence). J gave up 3 bases and V 7 bases, and 7 bases lay outside the gene matches. As DNA, the CDR3 is TGTGCCAGCCGGCCAGCGGGAAACTACGAGCAGTACTTC. Protein: CASRPAGNYEQYF.

The V call is TRBV7-8, the J call TRBJ1-4, with a weak D call TRBD1 (5 bases). The CDR3 contains 14 residues. Germline-derived CDR1 and CDR2 are SGHVS and FQNEAQ. Deletions cut 4 bases from V and 8 bases from J, with 14 bases between. The CDR3: CASSYPGVWEKLFF. In nucleotides, the CDR3 is TGTGCCAGCAGCTACCCGGGGGTATGGGAAAAACTGTTTTTT.

The rearrangement joins TRBV18 to TRBJ1-2; 7 positions match TRBD1. V shed 3 bases, J shed 8 bases, and the junction held 6 bases outside the gene matches. Germline-derived CDR1 and CDR2 are KGHSH and LQKENI. The CDR3 contains 13 residues. CDR3 DNA sequence: TGTGCCAGCTCACCCAAGACAGGGTGGGGCTACACCTTC. Translating gives CASSPKTGWGYTF.

The gene calls are TRBV2 and TRBJ2-6, with a possible D match to TRBD1 (6 bases). V lost 10 bases to trimming and J lost 4 bases, with 14 bases between them. Germline V CDR1 and CDR2: SNHLY, FYNNEI. The CDR3 is 14 residues long. The CDR3 loop is CATGQGTGANVLTF. As DNA, the CDR3 is TGTGCCACCGGTCAGGGGACCGGGGCCAACGTCCTGACTTTC.

The chain links TRBV11-2 to TRBJ2-7; D perhaps matches TRBD2 (5 bases). The CDR3 has 14 amino acids. Germline V gene data show CDR1 as SGHAT and CDR2 as FQNNGV. The V and J ends lost 1 base and 4 bases respectively, with 11 bases between them. The CDR3 protein is CASSLGTGFYEQYF. The CDR3 DNA follows: TGTGCCAGCAGCTTAGGGACTGGATTTTACGAGCAGTACTTC.

The rearrangement joins TRBV10-3 to TRBJ2-1; TRBD2 aligns across 7 bases. The ends lost 0 bases at V and 4 bases at J; junction bases unmatched: 3. CDR3 length: 15 amino acids. In germline, CDR1 is ENHRY, CDR2 SYGVKD. The CDR3 DNA is TGTGCCATCAGTGAGTCTACTAGCGAGTACAATGAGCAGTTCTTC. Translated, it gives CAISESTSEYNEQFF.

This clone was observed once. The rearrangement links TRBV15 to TRBJ2-1; 7 positions agree with TRBD2. The CDR3 extends over 17 amino acids. CDR1 is LNHNV, CDR2 YYDKDF, per germline (reference sequence). The trim removed 0 bases at V and 0 bases at J, leaving 5 bases unmatched. In nucleotides, the CDR3 is TGTGCCACCAGCAGAGATATGGGAGGGAGCTCCTACAATGAGCAGTTCTTC. This sequence encodes CATSRDMGGSSYNEQFF. Supplemented by reference TRBV15 and TRBJ2-1, the full variable domain reads DAMVIQNPRYQVTQFGKPVTLSCSQTLNHNVMYWYQQKSSQAPKLLFHYYDKDFNNEADTPDNFQSRRPNTSFCFLDIRSPGLGDTAMYLCATSRDMGGSSYNEQFFGPGTRLTVL.

V gene TRBV30 combines with J gene TRBJ1-1; a weak D match, TRBD1 (5 bases). Germline V gene data show CDR1 as GTSNPN and CDR2 as SVGIG (reference sequence). V was pared by 3 bases and J by 0 bases, with 8 bases between. The CDR3 has 13 amino acids. The CDR3 bases are TGTGCCTGGAGAGGGGCCATGAACACTGAAGCTTTCTTT. Its protein product is CAWRGAMNTEAFF.

This clone was counted a few times. The V call is TRBV27, the J call TRBJ2-7; the match to TRBD1 covers 8 bases. The CDR3 runs to 15 residues. Looked up from germline, CDR1 is MNHEY and CDR2 is SMNVEV (reference sequence). The V gene end was trimmed by 3 bases and the J gene end by 2 bases; junction bases not matched to a gene: 6. CDR3 residues: CASSLNQGAAYEQYF. DNA for the CDR3: TGTGCCAGCAGTTTGAACCAGGGGGCGGCCTACGAGCAGTACTTC.

The chain couples TRBV5-6 to TRBJ1-1; the D gene is possibly TRBD1 (6 bases). CDR1 and CDR2 from the germline V gene are SGHDT and YYEEEE. V lost 3 bases, J lost 0 bases, and 12 bases lay in between. CDR3 length: 15 residues. CDR3 bases: TGTGCCAGCAGCTCCTCGGACAGATTGAACACTGAAGCTTTCTTT. Residues: CASSSSDRLNTEAFF.

The chain recombines TRBV2 with TRBJ2-2, with D maybe TRBD1 (5 bases). V was shortened by 3 bases and J by 5 bases, with 10 bases between the two germline ends. Germline V gene data show CDR1 as SNHLY and CDR2 as FYNNEI. The CDR3 has 14 amino acids. CDR3 residues: CASSEQGQTGELFF. CDR3 DNA sequence: TGTGCCAGCAGTGAGCAGGGCCAAACCGGGGAGCTGTTTTTT. The complete variable domain, with remaining parts taken from reference TRBV2 and TRBJ2-2, reads EPEVTQTPSHQVTQMGQEVILRCVPISNHLYFYWYRQILGQKVEFLVSFYNNEISEKSEIFDDQFSVERPDGSNFTLKIRSTKLEDSAMYFCASSEQGQTGELFFGEGSRLTVL.